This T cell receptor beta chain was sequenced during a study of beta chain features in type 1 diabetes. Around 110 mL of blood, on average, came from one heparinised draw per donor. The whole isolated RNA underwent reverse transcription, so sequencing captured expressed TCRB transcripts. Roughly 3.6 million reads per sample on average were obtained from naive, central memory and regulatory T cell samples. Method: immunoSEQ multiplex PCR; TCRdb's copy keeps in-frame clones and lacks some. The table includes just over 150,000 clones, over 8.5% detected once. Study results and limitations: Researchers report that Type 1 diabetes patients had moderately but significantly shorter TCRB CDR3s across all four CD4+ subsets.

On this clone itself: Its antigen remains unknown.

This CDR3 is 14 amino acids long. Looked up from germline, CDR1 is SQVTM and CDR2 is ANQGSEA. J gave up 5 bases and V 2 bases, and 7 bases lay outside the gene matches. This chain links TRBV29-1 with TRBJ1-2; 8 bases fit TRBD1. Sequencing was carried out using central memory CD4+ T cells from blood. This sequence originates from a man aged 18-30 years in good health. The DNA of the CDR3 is TGCAGCGTTGAAAAAGGGACAGGATGGTATGGCTACACCTTC. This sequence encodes CSVEKGTGWYGYTF. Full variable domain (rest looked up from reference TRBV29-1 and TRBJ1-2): SAVISQKPSRDICQRGTSLTIQCQVDSQVTMMFWYRQQPGQSLTLIATANQGSEATYESGFVIDKFPISRPNLTFSTLTVSNMSPEDSSIYLCSVEKGTGWYGYTFGSGTRLTVV.